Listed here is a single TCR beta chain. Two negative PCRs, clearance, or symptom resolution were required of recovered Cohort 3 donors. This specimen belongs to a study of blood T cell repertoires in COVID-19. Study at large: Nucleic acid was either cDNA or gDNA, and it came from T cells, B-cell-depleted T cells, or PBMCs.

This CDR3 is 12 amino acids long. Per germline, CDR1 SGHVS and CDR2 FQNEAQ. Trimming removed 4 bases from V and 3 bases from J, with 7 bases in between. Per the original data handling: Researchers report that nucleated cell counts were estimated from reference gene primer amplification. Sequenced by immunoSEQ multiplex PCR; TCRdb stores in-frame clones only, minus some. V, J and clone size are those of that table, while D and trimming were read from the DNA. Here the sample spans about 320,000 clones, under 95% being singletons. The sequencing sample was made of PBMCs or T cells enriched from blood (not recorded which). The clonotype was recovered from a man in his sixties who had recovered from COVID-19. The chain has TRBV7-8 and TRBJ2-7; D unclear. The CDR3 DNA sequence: TGTGCCAGCAGCTCCCTAGACTACGAGCAGTACTTC. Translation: CASSSLDYEQYF.